This T cell receptor beta chain is from a study of blood T cell repertoires in COVID-19. Study-wide context: Acute and convalescent COVID-19 specimens originated in the United States, Italy and Spain. T cells, B-cell-depleted T cells, or PBMCs supplied cDNA or gDNA.

Authors' methods: For nucleated cells, counts were estimated from reference gene primer amplification. Assay used: immunoSEQ multiplex PCR; TCRdb lists only in-frame clones, some missing. V and J calls and clone size follow that table, whereas D and trimming were derived from the DNA. The data contain 75,000 to 100,000 clones, 80% to 90% of them seen just once; the ten biggest clones take up roughly 21%. Germline V CDR1 and CDR2: SGHNT, YENEEA. This CDR3 spans 15 amino acids. The ends were cut back, 4 bases at V and 2 bases at J, with 13 bases in the middle. The gene calls are TRBV11-3 and TRBJ2-3; possibly TRBD2 for D (6 bases). The TCR comes from a human donor in a cohort sampled during active COVID-19. Sequencing was done on a sample of peripheral blood. The CDR3 loop reads CASSSGTYLTDTQYF. The CDR3 nucleotides are TGTGCCAGCAGCTCCGGGACTTATCTCACAGATACGCAGTATTTT.